Listed here are 2 T cell receptor beta chains from one sample, sequenced in a study of blood T cell repertoires in COVID-19 (dated by TCRdb to between 2020 and 2021). Libraries were built with the immunoSEQ multiplex PCR assay. The clones in this table, taken by TCRdb from immuneACCESS, are in-frame only. Not every clone is retained; where verified, under half of the shortfall comes from an unresolved V gene, and the cause of the rest is unknown. Here the sample has about 250,000 clones; about 83% occur a single time. Clones ranked in the top ten supply just over 8.5% of the sample. Specimen: peripheral blood. Receptors originate from a man aged 35-49 years with active or convalescent COVID-19.

The genes are TRBV18 and TRBJ1-4; 7 bases fit TRBD1. CDR1 and CDR2 from the germline V gene are KGHSH and LQKENI. The CDR3 loop spans 14 amino acids. With V trimmed by 5 bases and J by 6 bases, 6 bases remained unmatched. The CDR3 is CASSEGARDEKLFF. The DNA for the CDR3 is TGTGCCAGCTCAGAGGGGGCTAGAGATGAAAAACTGTTTTTT. The whole variable domain, filled in from reference TRBV18 and TRBJ1-4, reads NAGVMQNPRHLVRRRGQEARLRCSPMKGHSHVYWYRQLPEEGLKFMVYLQKENIIDESGMPKERFSAEFPKEGPSILRIQQVVRGDSAAYFCASSEGARDEKLFFGSGTQLSVL.

J is TRBJ1-2 and V is TRBV11-2; 7 bases line up with TRBD1. This CDR3 contains 17 residues. Looked up from germline, CDR1 is SGHAT and CDR2 is FQNNGV. J was trimmed by 1 base and V by 1 base; bases with no gene match: 9. The CDR3 sequence is CASSLGRRDSVNYGYTF. CDR3 bases: TGTGCCAGCAGCTTAGGTAGGAGGGACAGCGTTAACTATGGCTACACCTTC.